This T cell receptor (beta chain) was identified during a study of blood T cell repertoires in COVID-19 (TCRdb year 2020). Study-wide context: Collaborator samples came from the United States, Italy and Spain and covered acute and convalescent phases of COVID-19. Deeply sampled blood TCRbeta repertoires from subjects exposed to, actively infected with, or recovered from COVID-19 were included in the dataset. The repertoires were made available in a free public database intended to serve as a resource for research on the immune response to SARS-CoV-2. The material from the prospective study consisted of cDNA or gDNA derived from T cells, B-cell-depleted T cells, or PBMCs. The samples were drawn from the first 160 participants of the ongoing ImmuneRACE study and from under 1,500 subjects provided by 6 global collaborators. HLA class I and class II types, where available, came from metadata supplied by the sample provider rather than from assay-based typing. Nearly every sample came with metadata listing a de-identified subject ID, COVID-19 status, age in years and sex. Broad study findings and their caveats: Clinical and demographic metadata were provided uncurated, with the amount varying by source and participant.

Germline trimming amounts to 9 bases on V and 2 bases on J, with 12 as the count of junction bases outside the gene matches. Per the germline V gene, SNHLY is the CDR1 and FYNNEI is the CDR2. Including cysteine and phenylalanine, the CDR3 has 15 amino acids. Only the CDR3 DNA is retained, 45 bases long and in frame from the first base. Concerning this clone itself: The target of this receptor is not known. No much larger clone is present one base from it, and per-base qualities are unavailable. Other DNA sequences within the sample encode an identical CDR3.

The immunoSEQ Assay, a bias-controlled multiplex PCR, was used to amplify TCRbeta CDR3 regions from genomic DNA. As for the authors' bioinformatics: Nucleated cell counts per sample were estimated from amplification of reference gene primers within the assay. Sequence reads were collapsed and filtered to measure the absolute abundance of every unique TCRbeta CDR3 rearrangement. Productive Simpson clonality was computed per sample as the square root of Simpson's diversity index over productive rearrangements. TCRdb carries this immuneACCESS record with in-frame sequences only. Its versions omit some clonotypes, under half of them owing to an unresolved V gene in the studies checked, with the rest unexplained. The V and J calls and clone size were taken over from that table, and D and trimming were inferred from the DNA. This sample holds roughly 120,000 clones; around 85% were observed only once. In total, the top ten clones hold roughly 1.6% of the sample.

Collaborating institutions collected whole blood in K2EDTA tubes following their own protocols. For TCRbeta analysis, collaborators shipped samples in one of three forms: frozen whole blood, isolated PBMCs, or DNA extracted from either of those sample types. Input material: peripheral blood. The chain links TRBV2 with TRBJ1-1, and 7 junction bases match TRBD1. The receptor's source is a man in his fifties with acute or convalescent COVID-19. The nucleotide sequence is TGTGCCAGTAACCGGGACAGACCATCCAACACTGAAGCTTTCTTT. This gives the protein CASNRDRPSNTEAFF.